Presented here are 10 T cell receptor beta chains from one specimen sequenced in a study of blood T cell repertoires in COVID-19. TCRdb keeps only in-frame clones here, not all; method: immunoSEQ multiplex PCR. The sample carries some 320,000 clones, about nine tenths recorded once. Sequencing was done on a sample of PBMCs or T cells enriched from blood (not recorded which). These receptors came from a man aged 55 to 69 who had recovered from COVID-19.

The V call is TRBV4-1, the J call TRBJ1-5; D unresolved. This CDR3 is built from 15 residues. V lost 0 bases, J lost 6 bases, and 12 bases lay in between. Germline CDR1 is MGHRA and CDR2 is YSYEKL. The CDR3 loop reads CASSQDRGRSQPQHF. CDR3 coding DNA: TGCGCCAGCAGCCAAGATCGGGGTAGGAGTCAGCCCCAGCATTTT.

The V gene is TRBV11-2, the J gene TRBJ2-3, with D maybe TRBD2 (6 bases). Germline lookup yields CDR1 SGHAT and CDR2 FQNNGV. The CDR3 is made up of 15 amino acids. Between the trimmed V and J ends, which lost 1 base and 2 bases, there was a span of 10 bases. The CDR3 nucleotides read TGTGCCAGCAGCTTAGCGGGAGTCGTCACAGATACGCAGTATTTT. The encoded protein is CASSLAGVVTDTQYF. Combining the CDR3 with reference TRBV11-2 and TRBJ2-3 gives the whole variable domain EAGVAQSPRYKIIEKRQSVAFWCNPISGHATLYWYQQILGQGPKLLIQFQNNGVVDDSQLPKDRFSAERLKGVDSTLKIQPAKLEDSAVYLCASSLAGVVTDTQYFGPGTRLTVL.

This rearrangement joins TRBV10-1 to TRBJ1-1; 7 bases agree with TRBD1. With V trimmed by 5 bases and J by 2 bases, 5 bases remained unmatched. Germline values: CDR1 WNHNN, CDR2 SYGVQD (reference sequence). This CDR3 has 14 residues. The CDR3 bases are TGCGCCAGCAGTTACAGGGGAGGAAACACTGAAGCTTTCTTT. Its translation: CASSYRGGNTEAFF.

J is TRBJ1-5 and V is TRBV19; the match to TRBD1 covers 7 bases. Trimming at V came to 7 bases and at J to 0 bases, leaving 9 bases not matched to a gene. This CDR3 is 16 amino acids long. In germline, CDR1 is LNHDA, CDR2 SQIVND (reference sequence). CDR3 DNA sequence: TGTGCCAGTACCCAAGACAGGGATTATAGCAATCAGCCCCAGCATTTT. It encodes CASTQDRDYSNQPQHF.

This chain connects TRBV19 to TRBJ1-1; D gene unclear. The V gene lost 5 bases and the J gene lost 1 base, with 11 bases spanning the gap. The CDR3 loop spans 14 amino acids. Germline V gene lookup returns CDR1 LNHDA and CDR2 SQIVND (reference sequence). Written as DNA, the CDR3 is TGTGCCAGTAGTGGCGGAAAGCCGAACACTGAAGCTTTCTTT. This translates into CASSGGKPNTEAFF.

The chain joins TRBV10-3 to TRBJ2-5; D is unresolved. The CDR3 length is 13 residues. The V end was cut by 4 bases, the J end by 5 bases, with 11 bases between. Per the germline V gene, CDR1 is ENHRY and CDR2 is SYGVKD. Here the CDR3 DNA reads TGTGCCATCAGTGTGGGCCAAGGCGAGACCCAGTACTTC. It specifies CAISVGQGETQYF.

The J gene is TRBJ2-7, the V gene TRBV3-1 (or the pseudogene TRBV3-2), with a possible D match to TRBD2 (6 bases). Trimming shortened V by 1 base and J by 7 bases, and 14 bases separated the two germline ends. CDR1 is LGHDT, CDR2 YNNKEL, per germline (reference sequence). This CDR3 contains 14 residues. CDR3 sequence: CASSQVLLGSEQYF. The CDR3 DNA reads TGTGCCAGCAGCCAAGTACTCCTCGGGAGTGAGCAGTACTTC.

The V call is TRBV5-5, the J call TRBJ1-1; 7 bases agree with TRBD1. The V gene's germline CDR1 is SGHKS and CDR2 YYEKEE (reference sequence). CDR3 length: 14 residues. With 6 bases clipped from V and 2 bases from J, the junction kept 7 bases outside the gene matches. CDR3 sequence (DNA): TGTGCCAGCAACCGGGACAGCCCTAACACTGAAGCTTTCTTT. Amino acid sequence: CASNRDSPNTEAFF.

The J gene is TRBJ2-5, the V gene TRBV29-1, with 7 bases aligning to TRBD2. The CDR3 is made up of 11 amino acids. Germline CDR1 and CDR2: SQVTM and ANQGSEA. The J segment lost 5 bases and the V segment lost 6 bases, leaving 3 bases of the junction unmatched. The CDR3 sequence is CSVGGRETQYF. Written as DNA, the CDR3 is TGCAGCGTGGGAGGGAGGGAGACCCAGTACTTC.

The genes are TRBV4-1 and TRBJ1-3; D not certain. V was trimmed by 0 bases and J by 2 bases, leaving 11 bases between them. The CDR3 is 16 residues long. Germline-derived CDR1 and CDR2 are MGHRA and YSYEKL. The CDR3, as DNA: TGCGCCAGCAGCCAAGACGCGGAACTCGCTGGAAACACCATATATTTT. This gives the protein CASSQDAELAGNTIYF.